This T cell receptor beta chain was observed in a study of T cell responses to AZD1222 COVID-19 vaccine. General study results and limits: Baseline seropositivity occurred in only a handful of AZD1222 recipients. Across spike, vaccine-associated CD4 TCRs were found, dominant at 160-218 and 743-854. Variant regions that are unmutated are reportedly the target of nearly half of spike-specific TCRs.

About this clone: The antigen is undetermined.

Second-dose groups at about 4 or about 12 weeks were pooled. Trimming took 3 bases from V and 0 from J; bases not matched to a gene: 9. The CDR3 has 16 residues. The germline V gene has CDR1 SGHRS and CDR2 YFSETQ. Profiling relied on immunoSEQ multiplex PCR, and the TCRdb table lists in-frame clones only, not all of them. Found here are around 140,000 clones, roughly nine tenths of them singletons; the top ten hold 1.5% to 2%. This sequence joins TRBV5-1 and TRBJ2-7; 7 nucleotides line up with TRBD2. Sequences were derived from peripheral blood, sampled 28 days after the second AZD1222 dose. The sequence was collected from an adult who received the AZD1222 COVID-19 vaccine. CDR3: CASSSSSGRSSYEQYF. The CDR3, as DNA: TGCGCCAGCAGCTCATCTAGCGGAAGATCCTCCTACGAGCAGTACTTC. The whole variable domain, filled in from reference TRBV5-1 and TRBJ2-7, reads KAGVTQTPRYLIKTRGQQVTLSCSPISGHRSVSWYQQTPGQGLQFLFEYFSETQRNKGNFPGRFSGRQFSNSRSEMNVSTLELGDSALYLCASSSSSGRSSYEQYFGPGTRLTVT.